Listed here are 3 T cell receptor beta chains from one sample, sequenced in a study of cytomegalovirus exposure and HLA in healthy donors. 13 Jbeta primers and 60 Vbeta primers were used for the PCR. Libraries were prepared by immunoSEQ multiplex PCR; TCRdb keeps only in-frame clonotypes and omits some of them. The table has 70,000 or so clones, roughly four fifths seen once. The material sequenced was PBMCs. These receptors all come from a woman aged 55 to 70 in good health and CMV-seropositive.

The chain links TRBV25-1 to TRBJ2-5; 7 nucleotides align to TRBD1. CDR1 and CDR2 from the germline V gene are MGHDK and SYGVNS. The CDR3 has 17 amino acids. The V and J ends lost 7 bases and 2 bases, in that order; junction bases with no gene match: 16. The CDR3 DNA reads TGTGCCAGCACCGCCCCCCCGGGACAGACAAGACAAGAGACCCAGTACTTC. It specifies CASTAPPGQTRQETQYF.

The CDR3 reads CASSLRGRGGYTF. The CDR3 bases are TGTGCCAGCAGCTTAAGGGGGAGGGGAGGCTACACCTTC. The chain combines TRBV7-2 with TRBJ1-2; perhaps TRBD1 as D (6 bases). The CDR3 consists of 13 residues. CDR1 and CDR2 (germline): SGHTA, FQGNSA. V gave up 2 bases and J gave up 8 bases, with 12 bases separating them.

The chain uses TRBV30 and TRBJ2-5; tentatively, D is TRBD2 (6 bases). Germline CDR1 reads GTSNPN; CDR2 reads SVGIG (reference sequence). CDR3 length: 14 amino acids. V was pared by 3 bases and J by 5 bases, with 16 bases between. The CDR3 DNA reads as TGTGCCTGGAGGGAAACAGGAGGGCGCGAGACCCAGTACTTC. The encoded protein is CAWRETGGRETQYF.